Listed below are T cell receptor beta chains from one sample, sequenced in a study of OX40 agonist ivuxolimab in advanced cancers. Using immunoSEQ multiplex PCR, the repertoire was profiled, and TCRdb retains in-frame clones only, with some absent. The table includes tens of thousands of clones, 70% to 85% detected once. Sequenced here: CD4+ or CD8+ T cells sorted from blood, sampled in a trial of the OX40 agonist ivuxolimab. Receptor source: an adult with an advanced solid tumor such as melanoma, head and neck, liver or kidney cancer. CDR3s include the opening cysteine and the closing phenylalanine or tryptophan. The D gene is left open where the match is weak.

v_call	d_call	j_call	cdr3_aa
TRBV7-7	.	TRBJ2-1	CASSLAVYNEQFF
TRBV7-9	.	TRBJ1-2	CASSLGRENYGYTF
TRBV5-6	.	TRBJ1-5	CASSLVGGRQPQHF
TRBV18	.	TRBJ1-1	CASSPGENTEAFF
TRBV14	.	TRBJ1-5	CASSQEGRYRYSNQPQHF
TRBV6-6	.	TRBJ2-7	CASSYYAGEYEQYF
TRBV18	TRBD2	TRBJ2-3	CASSPRGGDTDTQYF
TRBV6-5	.	TRBJ1-1	CASSYSAVSTEAFF
TRBV18	.	TRBJ1-6	CASSPSRQGRDSPLHF
TRBV7-8	.	TRBJ2-3	CASSLALGRRDTQYF
TRBV6-1	.	TRBJ2-7	CASRFWGVDEQYF
TRBV5-1	TRBD2	TRBJ2-5	CASSLLGLAEETQYF
TRBV7-9	.	TRBJ2-3	CASSRPDTDTQYF
TRBV27	TRBD2	TRBJ2-1	CASSPTGTSGYNEQFF
TRBV19	.	TRBJ1-1	CASSIAENTEAFF
TRBV7-8	TRBD1	TRBJ2-7	CASSPHRAGGGKSYEQYF
TRBV19	TRBD1	TRBJ1-5	CASTRTGEGGNQPQHF
TRBV5-1	.	TRBJ2-2	CASSLYPVSNTGELFF
TRBV19	TRBD2	TRBJ2-1	CASSLLAGGHNEQFF
TRBV6-5	TRBD1	TRBJ1-6	CASSYSTGDFSPLHF
TRBV6-6	TRBD1	TRBJ1-2	CASSHEDRAPYGYTF
TRBV6-1	.	TRBJ2-3	CASIEEGLGTDTQYF
TRBV18	.	TRBJ1-3	CASSSNRNSGNTIYF
TRBV6-1	TRBD1	TRBJ1-5	CASTNRGRGNQPQHF
TRBV7-2	.	TRBJ1-1	CASSPQGPTMNTEAFF
TRBV6-5	.	TRBJ1-6	CASSYSDISPLHF
TRBV10-1	.	TRBJ2-7	CASKGTPVRGGEQYF
TRBV4-2	TRBD2	TRBJ2-1	CASSPLVGLAGGGFNEQFF
TRBV18	.	TRBJ2-5	CASSLDQETQYF
TRBV4-2	.	TRBJ2-5	CASSQDGSWGQETQYF
TRBV2	.	TRBJ1-1	CAIRWNTEAFF
TRBV6-5	TRBD2	TRBJ2-7	CASSYSLAGGTYEQYF
TRBV5-4	TRBD1	TRBJ2-5	CASSVGTGTGKETQYF
TRBV2	.	TRBJ1-2	CASSREGTDLSGYTF